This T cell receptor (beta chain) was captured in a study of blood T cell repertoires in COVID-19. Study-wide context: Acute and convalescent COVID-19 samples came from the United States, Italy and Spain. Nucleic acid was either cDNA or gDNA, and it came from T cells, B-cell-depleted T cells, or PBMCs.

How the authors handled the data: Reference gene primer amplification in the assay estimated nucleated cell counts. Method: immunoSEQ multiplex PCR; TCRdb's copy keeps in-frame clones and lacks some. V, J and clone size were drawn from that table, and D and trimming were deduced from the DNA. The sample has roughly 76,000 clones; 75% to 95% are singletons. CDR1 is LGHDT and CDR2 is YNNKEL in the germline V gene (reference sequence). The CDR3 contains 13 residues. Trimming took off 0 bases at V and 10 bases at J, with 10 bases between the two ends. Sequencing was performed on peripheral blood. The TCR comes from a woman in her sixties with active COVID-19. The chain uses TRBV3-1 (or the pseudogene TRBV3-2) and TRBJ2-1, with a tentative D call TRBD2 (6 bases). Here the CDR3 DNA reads TGTGCCAGCAGCCAAGAACTAGCAGGCGAGCAGTTCTTC. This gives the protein CASSQELAGEQFF.